This T cell receptor (beta chain) was retrieved from a study of cytomegalovirus exposure and HLA in healthy donors. Study overall: Falling in the Caucasian-associated ancestry cluster were about 83% of around 370 genotyped donors. General study points: Earlier analysis found most TCR beta V segments productive about 87% or about 30% of the time. As immune exposure information, only CMV serostatus was available.

PCR used 60 Vbeta primers and 13 Jbeta primers. The method was immunoSEQ multiplex PCR; TCRdb's version includes in-frame clones alone and lacks a portion of them. This table has under 200,000 clones, around 63% appearing once. Note on this clone: Its cognate antigen is unknown. Germline and junction disagree at one end, which may indicate a read error.

Germline CDR1 is SNHLY and CDR2 is FYNNEI. The CDR3 consists of 13 residues. The specimen sequenced was PBMCs. This TCR derives from a woman under 30 in good health and CMV-seropositive. This chain joins TRBV2 and TRBJ2-3; 11 nucleotides line up with TRBD2. The CDR3 spells CSGTSGFTDTQYF. The CDR3 bases are TGCTCCGGGACTAGCGGTTTCACAGATACGCAGTATTTT.